This T cell receptor (beta chain) was sequenced in a study of T cells after yellow fever vaccination. Notes on the study in general: Clones that expanded after primary vaccination mostly reappeared after the booster (around 96% CD4, approximately 89% CD8). Researchers cautioned that FACS-sorted repertoires could harbor abundant clonotypes contaminating from the bulk population. A weaker secondary response peaked on day 5, the primary on day 15.

Conversion of TCR transcripts into cDNA relied on 5'RACE template switching, which added a universal primer site and UMIs. From the 5' RACE reads, TCRdb called clonotypes with MiXCR, one entry per CDR3 protein. The table records roughly 30,000 distinct CDR3 sequences, roughly a tenth of them present only once. This clonotype came up many times. V lost 6 bases, J lost 1 base, and 15 bases stayed unmatched. The CDR3 consists of 18 residues. The specimen comprised PBMCs, either bulk or a sorted T-cell subset (CD4+, CD8+, memory, or dextramer-sorted; not recorded which), sampled more than 13 days after the first yellow fever vaccination. This clonotype was obtained from a man aged 18 to 35 who received the YFV17D yellow fever vaccine. The V gene is TRBV23-1, the J gene TRBJ1-5; 7 nucleotides align to TRBD1. TRBV23-1 is reported as an ORF; its role is uncertain. CDR3 loop: CASSPNGNRGWSNQPQHF. In DNA form, the CDR3 reads TGCGCCAGCAGCCCCAATGGGAACAGGGGATGGAGCAATCAGCCCCAGCATTTT.